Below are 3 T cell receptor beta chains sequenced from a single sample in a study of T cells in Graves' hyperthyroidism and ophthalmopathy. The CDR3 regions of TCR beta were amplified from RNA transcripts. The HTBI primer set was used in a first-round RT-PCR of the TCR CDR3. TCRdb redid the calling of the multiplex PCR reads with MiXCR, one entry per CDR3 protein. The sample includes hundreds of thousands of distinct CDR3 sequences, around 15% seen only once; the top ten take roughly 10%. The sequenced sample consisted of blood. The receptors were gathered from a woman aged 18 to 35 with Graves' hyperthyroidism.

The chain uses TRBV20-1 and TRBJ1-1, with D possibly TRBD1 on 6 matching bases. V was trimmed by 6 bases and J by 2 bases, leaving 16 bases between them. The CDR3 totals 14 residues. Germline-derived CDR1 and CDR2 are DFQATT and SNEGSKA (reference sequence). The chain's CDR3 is CSAPRDTSNTEAFF. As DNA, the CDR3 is TGCAGTGCACCCCGGGACACCAGTAACACTGAAGCTTTCTTT.

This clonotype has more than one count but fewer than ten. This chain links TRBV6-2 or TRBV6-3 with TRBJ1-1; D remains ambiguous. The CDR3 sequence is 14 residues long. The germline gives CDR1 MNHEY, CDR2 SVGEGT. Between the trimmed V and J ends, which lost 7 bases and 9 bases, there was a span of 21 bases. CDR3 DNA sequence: TGTGCCAGCAACAACCCCGGGGAAGTCCGAAAAGCTTTCTTT. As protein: CASNNPGEVRKAFF.

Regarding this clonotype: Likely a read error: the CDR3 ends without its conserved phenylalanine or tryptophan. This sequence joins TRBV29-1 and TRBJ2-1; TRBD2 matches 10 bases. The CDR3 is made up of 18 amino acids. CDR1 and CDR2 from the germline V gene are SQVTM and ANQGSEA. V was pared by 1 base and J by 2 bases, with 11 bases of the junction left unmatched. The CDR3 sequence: CSVEAGGASGRPYNEQFL. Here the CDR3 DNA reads TGCAGCGTTGAAGCGGGAGGGGCTAGCGGGAGACCCTACAATGAGCAGTTCCTC.